One sample yielded the 5 T cell receptor beta chains listed below, sequenced in a study of early T cells in non-severe SARS-CoV-2 infection. TCRdb recomputed calls from the 5' RACE reads with MiXCR, one row per CDR3 protein. The data show some 57,000 distinct CDR3 sequences, roughly 13% seen once. The material sequenced was whole blood. Source of these receptors: an adult who was a healthcare worker with PCR-confirmed SARS-CoV-2 infection or an uninfected control (not recorded which).

A few counts support this clonotype. The V and J genes are TRBV10-1 and TRBJ2-3, with unresolved D. V was clipped by 2 bases and J by 1 base, with 10 bases between them. Germline V gene lookup returns CDR1 WNHNN and CDR2 SYGVQD (reference sequence). This CDR3 has 15 amino acids. This chain's CDR3 is CASSETRSGTDTQYF. CDR3 coding DNA: TGCGCCAGCAGTGAGACCAGGTCGGGCACAGATACGCAGTATTTT.

The V call is TRBV30, the J call TRBJ2-5, with 7 bases identical to TRBD2. Losses at the gene ends were 8 bases for V and 2 bases for J; bases not matched to a gene: 5. The CDR3 consists of 12 residues. The germline V gene has CDR1 GTSNPN and CDR2 SVGIG (reference sequence). CDR3 region: CALWGGQETQYF. CDR3 nucleotide sequence: TGTGCCCTGTGGGGGGGGCAAGAGACCCAGTACTTC.

Only a few counts were recorded for this clonotype. The chain is built from TRBV7-9 and TRBJ2-3; D gene unclear. V gave up 1 base and J gave up 5 bases, with 10 bases separating them. Germline V gene sequence: CDR1 SEHNR, CDR2 FQNEAQ (reference sequence). This CDR3 spans 14 amino acids. This chain's CDR3 is CASSLDQSGDTQYF. CDR3 bases: TGTGCCAGCAGCTTAGACCAGAGTGGAGATACGCAGTATTTT.

Points on this clonotype: Just one base apart from a much larger clone, this may be a read error. The chain has TRBV6-2 or TRBV6-3 and TRBJ1-1; maybe TRBD1 (5 bases). The germline V gene has CDR1 MNHEY and CDR2 SVGEGT. This CDR3 has 13 residues. CDR3 sequence reads: CTSTEQVFSSAFF. CDR3 nucleotides: TGTACCAGCACGGAACAGGTTTTTTCAAGTGCTTTCTTT.

The V gene is TRBV7-2, the J gene TRBJ1-2; D is uncertain. Germline CDR1 SGHTA, CDR2 FQGNSA. The CDR3 loop spans 14 amino acids. Deletions cut 1 base from V and 4 bases from J, with 10 bases between. CDR3 region: CASSLGTAGYGYTF. The CDR3 DNA sequence: TGTGCCAGCAGCTTAGGGACGGCCGGCTATGGCTACACCTTC.